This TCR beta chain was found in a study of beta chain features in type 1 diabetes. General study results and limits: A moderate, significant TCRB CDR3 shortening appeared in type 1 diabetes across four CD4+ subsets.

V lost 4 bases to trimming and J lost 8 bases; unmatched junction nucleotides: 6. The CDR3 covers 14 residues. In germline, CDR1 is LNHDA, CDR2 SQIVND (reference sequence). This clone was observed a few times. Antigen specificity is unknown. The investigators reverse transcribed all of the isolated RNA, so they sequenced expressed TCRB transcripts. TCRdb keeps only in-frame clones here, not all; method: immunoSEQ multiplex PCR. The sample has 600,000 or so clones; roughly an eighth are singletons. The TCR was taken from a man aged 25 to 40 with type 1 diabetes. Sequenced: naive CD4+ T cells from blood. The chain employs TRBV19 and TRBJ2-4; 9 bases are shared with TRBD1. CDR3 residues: CASSRGQGSDIQYF. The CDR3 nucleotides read TGTGCCAGTAGTAGGGGACAGGGTTCGGACATTCAGTACTTC.